This entry describes one TCR beta chain. Researchers prepared the TRB cDNA libraries using 5' RACE with UMI labels. TCRdb reprocessed the 5' RACE reads, with one entry per CDR3 protein and no DNA. The table lists 55,000 to 70,000 distinct CDR3 sequences. The data are from a study of CXCR3-negative and CXCR3-positive naive CD8 T cells. Germline loops: CDR1 SNHLY, CDR2 FYNNEI. The CDR3 has 17 amino acids. This clonotype originated in a human donor in good health. Some clones in this sample may be carry-over from other donors' samples. Material: memory CD8+ T cells from blood. The chain combines TRBV2 with TRBJ2-2; TCRdb selects TRBD1, and the lack of DNA leaves this call unchecked. CDR3 sequence reads: CASSEDTGTSNTGELFF.